One TCR beta chain is described in this entry. Use of 60 Vbeta and 13 Jbeta primers characterized the PCR. Data came from immunoSEQ multiplex PCR; TCRdb stores just in-frame clones and leaves some out. Among roughly 100,000 clones listed, 78% were seen once. This specimen belongs to a study of cytomegalovirus exposure and HLA in healthy donors. From germline, CDR1 is MNHEY and CDR2 SMNVEV (reference sequence). This CDR3 is built from 14 residues. Trimming pared 2 bases from V and 1 base from J, leaving 9 bases between. The source is a man aged 25-40 years in good health and CMV-seronegative. The chain couples TRBV27 to TRBJ2-7, with D perhaps matching TRBD1 (6 bases). The sample consisted of PBMCs. The CDR3: CASSLGQGSYEQYF. CDR3 sequence (DNA): TGTGCCAGCAGTTTAGGCCAGGGGTCCTACGAGCAGTACTTC.